These T cell receptor beta chains were read from a single sample in a study of regulatory T cells in long-lasting Graves disease. TCRdb called the multiplex PCR reads again in MiXCR, with one record for every CDR3 protein. Among 440,000 or so distinct CDR3 sequences, around 14% were seen once, and the ten largest hold over 15%. The same data also went into a second study, on T cells in Graves' hyperthyroidism and ophthalmopathy.

This specimen was peripheral blood mononuclear cells (PBMCs), taken at new diagnosis, from a patient treated with antithyroid drugs. Source of these receptors: a woman aged 25 to 39 with Graves disease. CDR3s include the opening cysteine and the closing phenylalanine or tryptophan. The D gene is left open where the match is weak. Expanded clones are given a class, and other clones once, few, many or no size at all.

>TRBJ1-2|TRBV11-2|many|.
TGTGCCAGCAGCTTAGAGCCCCTTCCTTCTCGAGGTGGCTACACCTTC
CASSLEPLPSRGGYTF
>TRBJ1-4|TRBV27|many|TRBD1
TGTGCCAGCAGTTTATTGGGGACAGCGAATGAAAAACTGTTTTTT
CASSLLGTANEKLFF
>TRBJ2-3|TRBV19|few|TRBD2
TGTGCCAGTAGTAAACCCTCCCCACTAGCGGGCTCTAGCACAGATACGCAGTATTTT
CASSKPSPLAGSSTDTQYF
>TRBJ2-7|TRBV3-1|many|.
TGTGCCAGCAGTCTGGACATCCATCGGAGGTACGAGCAGTACTTC
CASSLDIHRRYEQYF
>TRBJ1-2|TRBV7-2|many|.
TGTGCCAGCAGGCCTAACAGGGTAGAGGGCTACACCTTC
CASRPNRVEGYTF
>TRBJ2-5|TRBV15|few|.
TGTGCCACCAGCAAGGTCGGGGACCAAGAGACCCAGTACTTC
CATSKVGDQETQYF
>TRBJ1-5|TRBV19|.|TRBD1
TGTGCCAGTAGTAGGGGAGGACAGGGCCCAGGGGCCCAGCATTTT
CASSRGGQGPGAQHF
>TRBJ2-1|TRBV11-2|.|.
TGTGCCAGCAGCATCCCGACAAGCAGGACCTACAATGAGCAGTTCTTC
CASSIPTSRTYNEQFF
>TRBJ2-1|TRBV9|medium-sized|.
TGTGCCAGCAGCGTTGGTAGCGGAGGTGCCAATGAGCAGTTCTTC
CASSVGSGGANEQFF
>TRBJ2-5|TRBV24-1|few|.
TGTGCCACCAGTGATTACGGAGAAGAGACCCAGTACTTC
CATSDYGEETQYF
>TRBJ1-3|TRBV6-1|few|TRBD1
TGTGCCAGCAGTCCCGGGACAGGGACCGTATCTGGAAACACCATATATTTT
CASSPGTGTVSGNTIYF
>TRBJ2-1|TRBV27|many|TRBD2
TGTGCCAGCCACCTTAGCGGGACCTCCTACAATGAGCAGTTCTTC
CASHLSGTSYNEQFF
>TRBJ2-1|TRBV6-2/TRBV6-3|many|TRBD2
TGTGCCAGCAGCCTTCCCAACGGGGGGAAGCAGTTCTTC
CASSLPNGGKQFF
>TRBJ1-1|TRBV30|many|.
TGTGCCTGGAGTGGAGGGCAACCCTGGGGCACTGAAGCTTTCTTT
CAWSGGQPWGTEAFF
>TRBJ1-1|TRBV2|many|.
TGTGCCAGCAGACGAACAGGGCTGAACACTGAAGCTTTCTTT
CASRRTGLNTEAFF
>TRBJ2-7|TRBV7-2|.|TRBD2
TGTGCCAGCAGCTTAACAGCGGGGCGACGGGAGGCCGAGCAGTACTTC
CASSLTAGRREAEQYF
>TRBJ2-7|TRBV18|many|TRBD1
TGTGCCAGCTCGCCATTACCGGGACAGGAATACGAGCAGTACTTC
CASSPLPGQEYEQYF
>TRBJ1-2|TRBV9|few|.
TGTGCCAGCAGCCGTATCGGGAGGGGCTACACCTTC
CASSRIGRGYTF
>TRBJ2-3|TRBV5-6|.|.
TGTGCCAGCGCCCACAATATGCGGGCGGGAGATACGCAGTATTTT
CASAHNMRAGDTQYF
>TRBJ1-4|TRBV9|few|.
TGTGCCAGCAGCGTAGAAGGGATTCGGGCTAATGAAAAACTGTTTTTT
CASSVEGIRANEKLFF
>TRBJ2-1|TRBV28|many|.
TGTGCCAGCGGGCGCAATGAGCAGTTCTTC
CASGRNEQFF
>TRBJ2-7|TRBV20-1|few|TRBD1
TGCAGTGCTGGGGGTTCGGGACAGCACTCCTACGAGCAGTACTTC
CSAGGSGQHSYEQYF
>TRBJ2-3|TRBV3-1|many|.
TGTGCCAGCAGCCCACCTTCGGGGGATACGCAGTATTTT
CASSPPSGDTQYF
>TRBJ2-1|TRBV20-1|many|.
TGCAGTGCTAGAGATCTCTCCCTCGCCTTTGAGCAGTTCTTC
CSARDLSLAFEQFF
>TRBJ1-4|TRBV20-1|.|TRBD1
TGCAGTGCTCCTCGATGGGACAGGGGTCCAGGGTATGAAAAACTGTTTTTT
CSAPRWDRGPGYEKLFF
>TRBJ2-2|TRBV6-1|few|TRBD1
TGTGCCAGCCCCTCATTCGGGTGGGACAGGGGGCCCGGGGAGCTGTTTTTT
CASPSFGWDRGPGELFF
>TRBJ2-1|TRBV24-1|many|TRBD2
TGTGCCACCAGACCGGGAGGAACCTACAATGAGCAGTTCTTC
CATRPGGTYNEQFF
>TRBJ2-1|TRBV28|many|.
TGTGCCAGCAGTTTTCCGGGAGAGCGCTTATGGGAGCAGTTCTTC
CASSFPGERLWEQFF